Reported below is one T cell receptor (beta chain). The sample originates from a study of shared clonotypes between healthy human individuals. CDR3 length: 15 amino acids. V lost 7 bases to trimming and J lost 2 bases; unmatched junction nucleotides: 8. Germline V gene data show CDR1 as MDHEN and CDR2 as SYDVKM. Some clones are missing from TCRdb's copy, which holds only in-frame ones; the method was immunoSEQ multiplex PCR. The sample yields around 1 million clones, 70% to 85% seen once. The material sequenced was memory CD4+ T cells sorted from blood. Subset specified: CD45RA-negative fraction. The sequence was collected from a young man in good health. The chain links TRBV28 to TRBJ2-7; 10 nucleotides match TRBD1. CDR3 residues: CASTTGGQGPYEQYF. DNA for the CDR3: TGTGCCAGCACTACAGGGGGACAGGGGCCCTACGAGCAGTACTTC.